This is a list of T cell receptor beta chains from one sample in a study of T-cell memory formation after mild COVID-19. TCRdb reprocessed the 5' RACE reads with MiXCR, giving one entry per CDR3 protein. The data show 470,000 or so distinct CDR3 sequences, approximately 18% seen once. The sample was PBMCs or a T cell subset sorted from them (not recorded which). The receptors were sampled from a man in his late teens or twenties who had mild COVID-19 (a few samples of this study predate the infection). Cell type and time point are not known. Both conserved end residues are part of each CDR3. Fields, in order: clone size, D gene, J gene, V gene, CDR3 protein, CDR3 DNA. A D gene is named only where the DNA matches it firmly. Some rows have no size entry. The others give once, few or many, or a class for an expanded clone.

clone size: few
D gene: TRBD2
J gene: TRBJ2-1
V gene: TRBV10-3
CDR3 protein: CAISSQRGPSYNEQFF
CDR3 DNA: TGTGCCATCAGTTCTCAGCGGGGGCCCTCCTACAATGAGCAGTTCTTC

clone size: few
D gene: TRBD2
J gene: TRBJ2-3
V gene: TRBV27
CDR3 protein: CASSFASGVHGTQYF
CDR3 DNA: TGTGCCAGCAGTTTCGCTAGCGGGGTCCATGGTACGCAGTATTTT

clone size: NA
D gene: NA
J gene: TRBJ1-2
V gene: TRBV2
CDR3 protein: CASSESVQNYGYTF
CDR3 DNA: TGTGCCAGCAGTGAAAGTGTCCAGAACTATGGCTACACCTTC

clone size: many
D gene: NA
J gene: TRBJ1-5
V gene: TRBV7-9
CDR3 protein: CASSTTDNQPQHF
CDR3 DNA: TGTGCCAGCAGCACGACAGACAATCAGCCCCAGCATTTT

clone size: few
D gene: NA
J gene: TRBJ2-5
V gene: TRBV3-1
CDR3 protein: CASSPSGIQETQYF
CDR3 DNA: TGTGCCAGCAGCCCTTCCGGAATCCAAGAGACCCAGTACTTC

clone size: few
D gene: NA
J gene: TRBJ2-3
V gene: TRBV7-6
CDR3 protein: CASSPWGDPASTDTQYF
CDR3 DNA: TGTGCCAGCAGCCCATGGGGGGACCCCGCTAGCACAGATACGCAGTATTTT

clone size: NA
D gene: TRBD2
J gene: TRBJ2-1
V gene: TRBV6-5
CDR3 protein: CASSTGAGGRYEQFF
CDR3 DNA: TGTGCCAGCAGTACGGGGGCGGGAGGGCGATATGAGCAGTTCTTC

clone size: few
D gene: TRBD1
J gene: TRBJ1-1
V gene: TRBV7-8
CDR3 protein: CASSLGGDRGRGTEAFF
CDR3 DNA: TGTGCCAGCAGCTTAGGGGGGGACAGGGGGCGCGGGACTGAAGCTTTCTTT

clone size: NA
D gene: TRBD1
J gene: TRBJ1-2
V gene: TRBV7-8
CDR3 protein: CASSRAEGARDYGYTF
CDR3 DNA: TGTGCCAGCAGCCGCGCGGAGGGGGCGCGGGACTATGGCTACACCTTC

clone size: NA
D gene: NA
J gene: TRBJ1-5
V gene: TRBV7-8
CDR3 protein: CASSLVPRGGSNQPQHF
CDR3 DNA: TGTGCCAGCAGCTTAGTCCCCCGGGGAGGGAGCAATCAGCCCCAGCATTTT

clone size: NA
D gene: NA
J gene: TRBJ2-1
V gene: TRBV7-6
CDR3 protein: CASSTPTGPQFNEQFF
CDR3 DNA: TGTGCCAGCAGCACACCGACAGGTCCCCAATTCAATGAGCAGTTCTTC

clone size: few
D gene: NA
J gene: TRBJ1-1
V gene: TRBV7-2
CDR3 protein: CASSSRVAINTEAFF
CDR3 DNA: TGTGCCAGCAGCTCAAGGGTAGCTATCAACACTGAAGCTTTCTTT

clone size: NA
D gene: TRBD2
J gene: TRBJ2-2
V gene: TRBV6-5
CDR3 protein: CASRLGLAGWPNTGELFF
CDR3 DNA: TGTGCCAGCAGACTAGGACTAGCGGGGTGGCCCAACACCGGGGAGCTGTTTTTT

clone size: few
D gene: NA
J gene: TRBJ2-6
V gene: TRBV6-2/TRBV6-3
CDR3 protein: CASSYSAYSGANVLTF
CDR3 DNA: TGTGCCAGCAGTTACTCGGCCTACTCTGGGGCCAACGTCCTGACTTTC

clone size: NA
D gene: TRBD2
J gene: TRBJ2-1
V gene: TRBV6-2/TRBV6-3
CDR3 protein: CASSPNSGGPYNEQFF
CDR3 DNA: TGTGCCAGCAGCCCTAATAGCGGGGGTCCCTACAATGAGCAGTTCTTC

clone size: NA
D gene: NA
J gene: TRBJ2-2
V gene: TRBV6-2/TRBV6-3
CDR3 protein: CASGRDGTGELFF
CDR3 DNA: TGTGCCAGCGGGCGGGACGGCACCGGGGAGCTGTTTTTT

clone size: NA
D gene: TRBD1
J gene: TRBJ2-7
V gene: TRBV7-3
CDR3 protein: CASSLTGTGIHEQYF
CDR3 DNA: TGTGCCAGCAGCTTAACCGGGACAGGGATCCACGAGCAGTACTTC

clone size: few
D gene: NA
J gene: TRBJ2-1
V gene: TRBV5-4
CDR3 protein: CASSLAGGSRLEQFF
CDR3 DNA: TGTGCCAGCAGCTTGGCCGGGGGTAGCCGACTTGAGCAGTTCTTC

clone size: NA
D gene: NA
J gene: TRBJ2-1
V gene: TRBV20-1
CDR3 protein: CSAPGLLLTSSYNEQFF
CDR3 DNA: TGCAGTGCTCCGGGACTCCTCCTCACGAGCTCCTACAATGAGCAGTTCTTC

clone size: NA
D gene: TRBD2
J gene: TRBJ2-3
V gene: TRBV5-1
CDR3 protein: CASSSGTSGGGTDTQYF
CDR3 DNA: TGCGCCAGCAGCTCCGGGACTAGCGGGGGGGGCACAGATACGCAGTATTTT

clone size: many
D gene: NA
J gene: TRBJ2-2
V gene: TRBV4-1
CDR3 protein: CASSHSKGDTGELFF
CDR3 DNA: TGCGCCAGCAGCCACAGCAAGGGTGACACCGGGGAGCTGTTTTTT

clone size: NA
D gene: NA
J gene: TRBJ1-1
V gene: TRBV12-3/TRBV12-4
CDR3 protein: CASSVPGAMTEAFF
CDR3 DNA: TGTGCCAGCAGTGTCCCGGGGGCGATGACTGAAGCTTTCTTT

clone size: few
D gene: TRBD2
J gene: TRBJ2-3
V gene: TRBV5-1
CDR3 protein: CASSSLAGVADTQYF
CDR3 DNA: TGCGCCAGCAGTTCACTAGCGGGGGTGGCAGATACGCAGTATTTT

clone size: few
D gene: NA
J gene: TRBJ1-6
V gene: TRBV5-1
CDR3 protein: CASSAARTVGYNSPLHF
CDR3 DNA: TGCGCCAGCAGCGCCGCAAGGACCGTGGGCTATAATTCACCCCTCCACTTT

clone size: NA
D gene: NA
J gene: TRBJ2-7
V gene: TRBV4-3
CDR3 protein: CASSQGGQAYEQYF
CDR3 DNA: TGCGCCAGCAGCCAAGGGGGACAAGCTTACGAGCAGTACTTC

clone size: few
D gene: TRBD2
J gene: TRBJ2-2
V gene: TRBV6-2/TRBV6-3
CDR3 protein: CASSQTSGGNGELFF
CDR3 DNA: TGTGCCAGCAGTCAGACTAGCGGGGGTAACGGGGAGCTGTTTTTT

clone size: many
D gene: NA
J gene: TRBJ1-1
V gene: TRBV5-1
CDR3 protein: CASSLAPGNTEAFF
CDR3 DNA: TGCGCCAGCAGCTTGGCCCCTGGGAACACTGAAGCTTTCTTT

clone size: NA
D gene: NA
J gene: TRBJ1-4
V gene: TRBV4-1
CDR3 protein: CASSQEGRRLFF
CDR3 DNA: TGCGCCAGCAGCCAAGAGGGCAGGCGGCTGTTTTTT

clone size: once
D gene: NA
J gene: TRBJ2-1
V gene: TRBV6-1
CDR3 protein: CASSEAALWGDEQFF
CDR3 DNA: TGTGCCAGCAGTGAAGCGGCCCTGTGGGGCGATGAGCAGTTCTTC

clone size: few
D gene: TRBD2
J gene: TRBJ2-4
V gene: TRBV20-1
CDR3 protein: CSARDFLAGGRSDKNIQYF
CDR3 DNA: TGCAGTGCTAGAGATTTCCTAGCGGGGGGGCGAAGTGACAAAAACATTCAGTACTTC

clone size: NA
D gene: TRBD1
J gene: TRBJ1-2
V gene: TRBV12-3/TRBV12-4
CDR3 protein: CASIPDRRINYGYTF
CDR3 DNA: TGTGCCAGCATACCGGACAGGAGAATTAACTATGGCTACACCTTC

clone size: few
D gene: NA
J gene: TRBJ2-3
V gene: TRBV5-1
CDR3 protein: CASSPDRSRDTQYF
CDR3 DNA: TGCGCCAGCAGCCCGGACCGTTCTCGGGATACGCAGTATTTT

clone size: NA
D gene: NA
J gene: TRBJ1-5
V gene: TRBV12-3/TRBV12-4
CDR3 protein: CASRPRGQAIKPQHF
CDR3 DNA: TGTGCCAGCAGGCCCCGGGGGCAGGCCATAAAGCCCCAGCATTTT

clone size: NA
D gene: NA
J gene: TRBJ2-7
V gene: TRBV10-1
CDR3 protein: CASSGSQETGTPYEQYF
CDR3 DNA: TGCGCCAGCAGTGGATCGCAAGAGACAGGGACTCCCTACGAGCAGTACTTC

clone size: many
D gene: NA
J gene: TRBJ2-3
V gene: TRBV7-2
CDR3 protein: CASSFDTSVDTQYF
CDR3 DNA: TGTGCCAGCAGCTTCGACACTTCCGTAGATACGCAGTATTTT

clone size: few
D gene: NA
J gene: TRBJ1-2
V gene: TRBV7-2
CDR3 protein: CASSSTLLLYTF
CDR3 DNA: TGTGCCAGCAGCTCAACGCTCTTGTTGTACACCTTC

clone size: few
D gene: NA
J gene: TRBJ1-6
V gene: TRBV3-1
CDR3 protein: CASSQEGFAYNSPLHF
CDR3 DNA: TGTGCCAGCAGCCAAGAGGGGTTCGCCTATAATTCACCCCTCCACTTT

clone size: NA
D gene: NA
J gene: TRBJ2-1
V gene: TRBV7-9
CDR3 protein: CASSLVATAQFF
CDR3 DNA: TGTGCCAGCAGCTTAGTGGCCACGGCGCAGTTCTTC

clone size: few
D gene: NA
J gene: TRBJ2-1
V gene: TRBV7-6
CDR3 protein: CASSLETVQRQFF
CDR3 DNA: TGTGCCAGCAGCTTAGAGACAGTTCAGAGGCAGTTCTTC

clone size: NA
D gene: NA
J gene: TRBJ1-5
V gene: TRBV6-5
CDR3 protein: CASSSTGHTNQPQHF
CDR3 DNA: TGTGCCAGCAGTAGCACGGGACACACCAATCAGCCCCAGCATTTT

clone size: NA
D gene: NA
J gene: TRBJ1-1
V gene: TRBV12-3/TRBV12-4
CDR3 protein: CASIQGEAFF
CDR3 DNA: TGTGCCAGCATACAGGGCGAAGCTTTCTTT

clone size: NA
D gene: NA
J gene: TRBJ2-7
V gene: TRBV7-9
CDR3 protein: CASSVTVNEQYF
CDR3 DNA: TGTGCCAGCAGCGTGACAGTAAACGAGCAGTACTTC

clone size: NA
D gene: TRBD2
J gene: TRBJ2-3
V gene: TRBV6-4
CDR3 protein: CASSGGRPGLGVDTQYF
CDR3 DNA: TGTGCCAGCAGCGGTGGGCGTCCGGGACTAGGGGTAGATACGCAGTATTTT

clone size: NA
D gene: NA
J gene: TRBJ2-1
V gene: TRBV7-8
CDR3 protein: CASSPSPSDRNEQFF
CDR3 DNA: TGTGCCAGCAGCCCATCTCCTTCGGACAGAAATGAGCAGTTCTTC

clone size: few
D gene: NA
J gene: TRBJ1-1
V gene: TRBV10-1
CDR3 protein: CASRRPRVSTEAFF
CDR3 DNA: TGCGCCAGCAGGAGACCCAGGGTTTCGACTGAAGCTTTCTTT

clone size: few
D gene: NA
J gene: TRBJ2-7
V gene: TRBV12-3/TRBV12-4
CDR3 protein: CASSLTPLHYEQYF
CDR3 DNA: TGTGCCAGCAGTTTAACCCCCCTCCACTACGAGCAGTACTTC

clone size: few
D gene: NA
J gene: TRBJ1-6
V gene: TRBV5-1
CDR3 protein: CASSFGISYNSPLHF
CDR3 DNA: TGCGCCAGCAGCTTCGGCATCTCCTATAATTCACCCCTCCACTTT

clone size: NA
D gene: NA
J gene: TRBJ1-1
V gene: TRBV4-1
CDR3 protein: CASSQEGQENTEAFF
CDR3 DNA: TGCGCCAGCAGCCAAGAAGGGCAGGAGAACACTGAAGCTTTCTTT

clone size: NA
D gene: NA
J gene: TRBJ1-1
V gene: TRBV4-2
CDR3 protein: CASKLHGEGNLEAFF
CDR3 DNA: TGTGCCAGCAAGCTCCACGGGGAGGGGAATTTGGAAGCTTTCTTT

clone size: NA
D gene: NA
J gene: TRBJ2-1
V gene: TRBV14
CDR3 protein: CASSQISRVGEQFF
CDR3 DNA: TGTGCCAGCAGCCAAATCTCGAGGGTAGGCGAGCAGTTCTTC

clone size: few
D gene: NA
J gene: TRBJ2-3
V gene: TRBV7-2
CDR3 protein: CASSLGWGAGDTQYF
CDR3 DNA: TGTGCCAGCAGCTTAGGATGGGGGGCGGGAGATACGCAGTATTTT

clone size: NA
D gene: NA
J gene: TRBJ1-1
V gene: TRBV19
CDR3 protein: CASIPGLGRNTEAFF
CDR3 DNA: TGTGCCAGTATCCCCGGGTTGGGGAGGAACACTGAAGCTTTCTTT

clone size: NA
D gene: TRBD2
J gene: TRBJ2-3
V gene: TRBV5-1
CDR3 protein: CASSISSGGARDTQYF
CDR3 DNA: TGCGCCAGCAGCATCTCTAGCGGGGGGGCTAGAGATACGCAGTATTTT